Sequencing of this T cell receptor beta chain was carried out in a study of blood T cell repertoires in COVID-19. Study context: Researchers got acute and convalescent COVID-19 samples from the United States, Italy and Spain. PBMCs, B-cell-depleted T cells, or T cells were the source of the cDNA or gDNA that made up the material.

Germline CDR1 and CDR2: MDHEN and SYDVKM. Unmatched junction bases numbered 4, after V lost 6 bases and J lost 4 bases. This CDR3 comprises 13 residues. How the authors handled the data: Quantification of nucleated cells was approximated via reference gene primer amplification. Only in-frame clones appear in the TCRdb table, and some are missing; sequencing was by immunoSEQ multiplex PCR. V, J and clone size are taken as reported in that table, and D and trimming were inferred from the DNA itself. The sample carries 400,000 to 550,000 clones, around 89% recorded once. The sample taken for sequencing was peripheral blood. The genes are TRBV28 and TRBJ1-2; TRBD1 agrees at 8 bases. The clonotype comes from a woman aged 30 to 39 with acute or convalescent COVID-19. CDR3 in amino acids: CASSRGRSYGYTF. The DNA of the CDR3 is TGTGCCAGCAGCAGGGGGCGAAGCTATGGCTACACCTTC.